One sample yielded the 17 T cell receptor beta chains listed below, sequenced in a study of response to subunit inactivated influenza vaccine. TCRdb recomputed calls from the RT-PCR reads with MiXCR, one row per CDR3 protein. The sample gives about 650,000 distinct CDR3 sequences, 14% of which show up once; roughly 7.2% is in the top ten. This material consisted of PBMCs from blood, taken 14 to 15 days before vaccination. Receptor source: a man over 45 who received an inactivated influenza vaccine.

This clonotype was detected a few times. The CDR3 DNA is TGTGCCACCCGACCACAGGGGGCTGGAAACACCATATATTTT. Translating gives CATRPQGAGNTIYF. The genes are TRBV15 and TRBJ1-3; 8 nucleotides agree with TRBD1. Germline-derived CDR1 and CDR2 are LNHNV and YYDKDF (reference sequence). J gave up 2 bases and V 8 bases, and 5 bases lay outside the gene matches. This CDR3 comprises 14 residues.

This chain links TRBV15 with TRBJ1-1; D is unresolved. The CDR3 spans 15 residues. CDR1 and CDR2 (germline): LNHNV, YYDKDF (reference sequence). Trimming shortened V by 3 bases and J by 2 bases, and 13 bases separated the two germline ends. CDR3 loop: CATSRDHSINTEAFF. The CDR3 nucleotides read TGTGCCACCAGCAGGGATCACTCAATTAACACTGAAGCTTTCTTT.

This clonotype was observed a few times. V is TRBV20-1 and J is TRBJ2-3; 8 bases match TRBD1. CDR3 size: 16 residues. The V gene's germline CDR1 is DFQATT and CDR2 SNEGSKA (reference sequence). The V and J ends lost 2 bases and 5 bases, in that order; junction bases with no gene match: 12. The chain's CDR3 is CSARPGYRGLLDTQYF. The DNA for the CDR3 is TGCAGTGCTAGACCTGGCTACAGGGGGTTACTAGATACGCAGTATTTT.

At least ten counts were recorded for this clonotype. This rearrangement joins TRBV12-3 or TRBV12-4 to TRBJ2-2, with a tentative D call TRBD2 (5 bases). This CDR3 has 14 amino acids. V was clipped by 2 bases and J by 8 bases, with 12 bases between them. This CDR3 reads CASSLPGYLGELFF. The CDR3 DNA follows: TGTGCCAGCAGTTTACCGGGATACCTGGGGGAGCTGTTTTTT.

The chain links TRBV30 to TRBJ2-7; TRBD2 matches 10 bases. V was pared by 4 bases and J by 3 bases, with 9 bases of the junction left unmatched. The CDR3 is 15 residues long. Per germline, CDR1 GTSNPN and CDR2 SVGIG (reference sequence). CDR3 protein: CAWTLVASGSYEQYF. The CDR3 nucleotides are TGTGCCTGGACCCTCGTAGCTAGCGGGAGCTACGAGCAGTACTTC.

V gene TRBV15 combines with J gene TRBJ2-1; D is unclear. V was clipped by 2 bases and J by 4 bases, with 15 bases between them. CDR1 is LNHNV, CDR2 YYDKDF, per germline (reference sequence). The CDR3 spans 16 residues. CDR3 amino acids: CATSRTGSPPYNEQFF. CDR3 coding DNA: TGTGCCACCAGCAGAACCGGAAGCCCCCCTTACAATGAGCAGTTCTTC.

This clonotype came up many times. V gene TRBV7-9 combines with J gene TRBJ2-1; D might be TRBD1 (5 bases). The CDR3 spans 15 residues. Germline CDR1 SEHNR, CDR2 FQNEAQ (reference sequence). V lost 2 bases and J 3 bases, leaving 11 bases between the germline ends. CDR3 sequence (DNA): TGTGCCAGCAGCTTATTGGCAGGGAACTACAATGAGCAGTTCTTC. It translates to CASSLLAGNYNEQFF.

This chain uses TRBV5-1 with TRBJ2-7, with D tentatively TRBD1 (6 bases). The V gene's germline CDR1 is SGHRS and CDR2 YFSETQ. Trimming took 3 bases from V and 0 from J, leaving 10 bases between them. This CDR3 is 14 amino acids long. The CDR3 spells CASSSSDSSYEQYF. In nucleotides, the CDR3 is TGCGCCAGCAGCTCTTCGGACAGCTCCTACGAGCAGTACTTC.

This clonotype appeared a few times. V usage is TRBV29-1 and J usage is TRBJ2-4; no clear D. V lost 4 bases and J 2 bases, leaving 9 bases between the germline ends. This CDR3 is 13 amino acids long. Germline CDR1 is SQVTM and CDR2 is ANQGSEA. CDR3 amino acids: CSVVGSPKNIQYF. CDR3 nucleotide sequence: TGCAGCGTTGTGGGTAGCCCCAAAAACATTCAGTACTTC. Complete variable domain (other parts from reference TRBV29-1 and TRBJ2-4): SAVISQKPSRDICQRGTSLTIQCQVDSQVTMMFWYRQQPGQSLTLIATANQGSEATYESGFVIDKFPISRPNLTFSTLTVSNMSPEDSSIYLCSVVGSPKNIQYFGAGTRLSVL.

The rearrangement links TRBV28 to TRBJ2-5; unclear D gene. Germline lookup yields CDR1 MDHEN and CDR2 SYDVKM. CDR3 length: 14 residues. The V end was cut by 2 bases, the J end by 0 bases, with 7 bases between. Here the CDR3 DNA reads TGTGCCAGCAGTTTAATGGCCTACCAAGAGACCCAGTACTTC. Protein product: CASSLMAYQETQYF.

The gene calls are TRBV28 and TRBJ2-7, with D tentatively TRBD1 (6 bases). This CDR3 is built from 14 residues. V lost 6 bases to trimming and J lost 6 bases, with 18 bases between them. The V gene's germline CDR1 is MDHEN and CDR2 SYDVKM. The CDR3 here is CASSRTGHSGEQYF. As DNA, the CDR3 is TGTGCCAGCAGCCGAACGGGACATTCGGGCGAGCAGTACTTC.

This clonotype was seen more than once but under ten times. The V gene is TRBV27, the J gene TRBJ2-4; 10 bases align to TRBD1. After removal of 3 bases from V and 7 bases from J, the junction contained 6 bases not matched to a gene. Germline CDR1 reads MNHEY; CDR2 reads SMNVEV (reference sequence). The CDR3 length is 15 residues. The chain's CDR3 is CASSFGTGVSNIQYF. As DNA, the CDR3 is TGTGCCAGCAGTTTTGGGACAGGGGTGTCTAACATTCAGTACTTC.

This chain joins TRBV7-2 and TRBJ2-1, with a possible D match to TRBD2 (6 bases). Looked up from germline, CDR1 is SGHTA and CDR2 is FQGNSA. Trimming left V 1 base short and J 9 bases short, with 10 bases between. The CDR3 has 13 residues. CDR3 sequence reads: CASSLVGAGEQFF. The CDR3 DNA reads as TGTGCCAGCAGCTTAGTGGGAGCGGGTGAGCAGTTCTTC.

The chain employs TRBV10-3 and TRBJ2-5, with D unclear. The CDR3 consists of 12 residues. The V gene lost 8 bases and the J gene lost 4 bases, with 11 bases spanning the gap. Germline CDR1 is ENHRY and CDR2 is SYGVKD. As DNA, the CDR3 is TGTGCCATCGGTCCCAACCGAGAGACCCAGTACTTC. As protein: CAIGPNRETQYF.

This clonotype was counted between two and nine times. V usage is TRBV4-3 and J usage is TRBJ2-1, with a possible D match to TRBD2 (6 bases). The germline gives CDR1 LGHNA, CDR2 YSLEER. There are 16 residues in the CDR3. V was shortened by 5 bases and J by 4 bases, with 18 bases between the two germline ends. The CDR3 sequence is CASSTEPGLGYNEQFF. CDR3 coding DNA: TGCGCCAGCAGCACTGAACCGGGACTCGGTTACAATGAGCAGTTCTTC.

The V call is TRBV10-3, the J call TRBJ2-1, with a weak D call TRBD1 (5 bases). The V gene lost 0 bases and the J gene lost 5 bases, with 14 bases spanning the gap. The CDR3 totals 16 residues. The germline V gene has CDR1 ENHRY and CDR2 SYGVKD. This CDR3 reads CAISESIQGRDNEQFF. CDR3 DNA: TGTGCCATCAGTGAGTCGATCCAGGGTCGAGACAATGAGCAGTTCTTC.

This clonotype was seen many times. The chain links TRBV10-3 to TRBJ2-2, with TRBD1 identical over 11 bases. Trimming removed 7 bases from V and 2 bases from J; junction bases left unmatched: 9. This CDR3 region has 17 residues. Germline V lookup: CDR1 ENHRY, CDR2 SYGVKD. The DNA of the CDR3 is TGTGCCATCACCCGGACAGGGGGCTCCTCCAACACCGGGGAGCTGTTTTTT. Protein sequence: CAITRTGGSSNTGELFF.